This T cell receptor (beta chain) comes out of a study of T-cell reconstitution after alpha-beta-depleted transplantation in children. TCRbeta library preparation incorporated unique molecular identifiers. TCRdb ran MiXCR on the PCR reads and lists one entry per CDR3 protein. The sample consists of 230,000 or so distinct CDR3 sequences, approximately 9.8% of them appearing once. At least ten counts were recorded for this clonotype. Trimming shortened V by 5 bases and J by 5 bases, and 16 bases separated the two germline ends. There are 16 residues in the CDR3. CDR1 and CDR2 from the germline V gene are SEHNR and FQNEAQ (reference sequence).

This chain connects TRBV7-9 to TRBJ1-6; D remains ambiguous. This specimen consisted of PBMCs from the stem cell graft donor, obtained from the stem cell graft. The receptor was isolated from a human donor who donated a stem cell graft to a child with SCID. This chain's CDR3 is CASSPMGGIDNSPLHF. The CDR3 DNA follows: TGTGCCAGCAGCCCCATGGGCGGGATTGATAATTCACCCCTCCACTTT. Supplemented by reference TRBV7-9 and TRBJ1-6, the full variable domain reads DTGVSQNPRHKITKRGQNVTFRCDPISEHNRLYWYRQTLGQGPEFLTYFQNEAQLEKSRLLSDRFSAERPKGSFSTLEIQRTEQGDSAMYLCASSPMGGIDNSPLHFGNGTRLTVT.